This record looks at one T cell receptor (beta chain) sequence and its context. Researchers sorted participants into cohorts using their self-reported clinical history. The data were taken from a study of blood T cell repertoires in COVID-19. Study-level background: Samples of COVID-19 (acute and convalescent) were obtained from the United States, Italy and Spain.

Assay used: immunoSEQ multiplex PCR; TCRdb lists only in-frame clones, some missing. Of around 230,000 clones in the sample, 85% to 90% were seen once. The CDR3 is 16 amino acids. Germline V CDR1 and CDR2: SGHRS, YFSETQ. The junction had 11 bases not matched to a gene; V was cut back by 4 bases and J by 9 bases. The specimen was PBMCs or T cells enriched from blood (not recorded which). The clonotype originates from a woman in her 30s with acute COVID-19. The genes are TRBV5-1 and TRBJ2-1, with TRBD1 matching over 12 bases. CDR3 loop: CASSRDGTGGIGEQFF. CDR3 DNA: TGCGCCAGCAGCCGCGACGGGACAGGGGGCATTGGTGAGCAGTTCTTC.